What follows are 24 T cell receptor beta chains derived from one specimen sequenced in a study of T-cell memory formation after mild COVID-19. Using its own MiXCR run on the 5' RACE reads, TCRdb lists one record per CDR3 protein. The sample carries 450,000 to 700,000 distinct CDR3 sequences, about a sixth recorded once. The sequenced sample was PBMCs or a T cell subset sorted from them (not recorded which). These receptors were taken from an adult woman who had mild COVID-19 (a few samples of this study predate the infection). Cell type and time point are not known.

The chain recombines TRBV5-6 with TRBJ2-1; perhaps TRBD1 as D (6 bases). Germline V CDR1 and CDR2: SGHDT, YYEEEE. The length of the CDR3 is 16 residues. Trimming cost V 4 bases and J 8 bases, with 22 bases left between them. The CDR3 region is CASSITGFPLFDEQFF. The CDR3 DNA reads TGTGCCAGCAGCATTACAGGGTTCCCCCTGTTCGATGAGCAGTTCTTC.

The genes are TRBV21-1 and TRBJ1-1; TRBD1, the table's D call, lacks a check against the DNA. TRBV21-1 is a pseudogene. The CDR3 length is 16 residues. This chain's CDR3 is CASSKGGTGGNTEAFF. As DNA, the CDR3 is TGTGCCAGCAGCAAAGGAGGGACAGGGGGGAATACTGAAGCTTTCTTT.

This clonotype was seen repeatedly, ten times or more. The gene calls are TRBV15 and TRBJ2-1, with D tentatively TRBD1 (6 bases). CDR1 is LNHNV and CDR2 is YYDKDF in the germline V gene (reference sequence). The CDR3 covers 15 residues. V dropped 5 bases and J dropped 5 bases, with 16 bases sitting between them. In DNA, the CDR3 is TGTGCCACCAGCGAAACCCCGGACAGAAACAATGAGCAGTTCTTC. Translation: CATSETPDRNNEQFF.

The table lists this clonotype with a few counts. This chain connects TRBV6-6 to TRBJ2-3; D might be TRBD2 (5 bases). The CDR3 totals 16 residues. In germline, CDR1 is MNHNY, CDR2 SVGAGI (reference sequence). Deletions cut 6 bases from V and 1 base from J, with 17 bases between. CDR3 coding DNA: TGTGCCAGCAGCCACCCCACGAGTAGCGGCACAGATACGCAGTATTTT. It encodes CASSHPTSSGTDTQYF.

V is TRBV20-1 and J is TRBJ2-7, with D unresolved. This CDR3 region has 15 residues. Germline CDR1 is DFQATT and CDR2 is SNEGSKA (reference sequence). Trimming cost V 6 bases and J 1 base, with 19 bases left between them. CDR3 nucleotides: TGCAGTGCCCACGCCGGGTCTTCCGGATCCTACGAGCAGTACTTC. This gives the protein CSAHAGSSGSYEQYF.

This clonotype was observed a handful of times. This chain joins TRBV20-1 and TRBJ2-3; 10 positions agree with TRBD2. The CDR3 runs to 14 residues. Germline trimming cut 5 bases from V and 2 bases from J; bases unmatched to any gene: 4. Germline V gene lookup returns CDR1 DFQATT and CDR2 SNEGSKA (reference sequence). In DNA, the CDR3 is TGCAGTGCTTCTAGCGGGAGATACACAGATACGCAGTATTTT. As protein: CSASSGRYTDTQYF.

The chain is built from TRBV5-1 and TRBJ1-1, with a weak D call TRBD1 (6 bases). This CDR3 has 14 amino acids. The V end lost 10 bases, the J end lost 0 bases, and 16 bases lay between the germline ends. Germline CDR1 is SGHRS and CDR2 is YFSETQ. The CDR3: CACNSGVMNTEAFF. In DNA, the CDR3 is TGCGCCTGCAATTCAGGGGTTATGAACACTGAAGCTTTCTTT.

The chain recombines TRBV24-1 with TRBJ2-7; TRBD1 or TRBD2 may be the D gene (5 bases each). V lost 5 bases to trimming and J lost 7 bases, with 23 bases between them. From germline, CDR1 is KGHDR and CDR2 SFDVKD. The CDR3 is 16 residues long. This chain's CDR3 is CATSVVGPYLNEEQYF. CDR3 sequence (DNA): TGTGCCACCAGTGTTGTGGGACCCTACCTAAATGAAGAGCAGTACTTC.

This chain links TRBV19 with TRBJ1-1; D may be TRBD1 (5 bases). Germline CDR1 and CDR2: LNHDA and SQIVND (reference sequence). The CDR3 spans 13 residues. The ends were cut back, 8 bases at V and 1 base at J, with 11 bases in the middle. The CDR3 region has the DNA TGTGCCAGTTGCTGGGGGACGAACACTGAAGCTTTCTTT. Translating it yields CASCWGTNTEAFF.

The gene calls are TRBV12-3 or TRBV12-4 and TRBJ2-5, with 7 bases aligning to TRBD2. The length of the CDR3 is 14 residues. The J segment lost 5 bases and the V segment lost 6 bases, leaving 9 bases of the junction unmatched. This chain's CDR3 is CASSSSQGGETQYF. The DNA of the CDR3 is TGTGCCAGCAGCTCTAGCCAGGGAGGGGAGACCCAGTACTTC.

This clonotype was seen a few times. The gene calls are TRBV7-2 and TRBJ1-3; D not certain. The germline CDR1 and CDR2 sequences are SGHTA and FQGNSA. V was pared by 0 bases and J by 0 bases, with 9 bases between. This CDR3 is built from 16 residues. The CDR3 nucleotides read TGTGCCAGCAGCTTAGCGGACGGCTACTCTGGAAACACCATATATTTT. The encoded protein is CASSLADGYSGNTIYF.

Only a few counts were recorded for this clonotype. The V gene is TRBV11-3, the J gene TRBJ2-3; D gene unclear. V lost 4 bases to trimming and J lost 7 bases, with 9 bases between them. The CDR3 runs to 12 residues. Germline V gives CDR1 SGHNT, CDR2 YENEEA. In DNA form, the CDR3 reads TGTGCCAGCAGCTCCCAGAGATATACGCAGTATTTT. As protein: CASSSQRYTQYF.

This clonotype occurred a few times. Here the CDR3 reads CASSPLLAGGSSDTQYF. DNA for the CDR3: TGTGCCAGCAGTCCCCTTCTAGCGGGGGGGTCCTCGGATACGCAGTATTTT. The V call is TRBV27, the J call TRBJ2-3; 12 nucleotides line up with TRBD2. The CDR3 is 17 residues long. Germline CDR1 reads MNHEY; CDR2 reads SMNVEV (reference sequence). The trim removed 5 bases at V and 6 bases at J, leaving 12 bases unmatched.

In this sample, this clonotype turned up a few times. V gene TRBV6-1 combines with J gene TRBJ2-1; 7 bases line up with TRBD2. From germline, CDR1 is MNHNS and CDR2 SASEGT. This CDR3 has 15 amino acids. The ends lost 8 bases at V and 3 bases at J; junction bases unmatched: 10. This chain's CDR3 is CASLGIAGVYNEQFF. CDR3 bases: TGTGCCAGCCTGGGAATAGCGGGCGTCTACAATGAGCAGTTCTTC.

The chain carries TRBV3-1 and TRBJ2-1, with a weak D call TRBD1 (5 bases). CDR3 length equals 12 residues. Germline assignment: CDR1 LGHDT and CDR2 YNNKEL (reference sequence). V gave up 7 bases and J gave up 8 bases, with 12 bases separating them. This chain's CDR3 is CASTRWGYEQFF. As DNA, the CDR3 is TGTGCCAGCACCCGGTGGGGCTATGAGCAGTTCTTC.

This clonotype came up many times. The rearrangement joins TRBV7-9 to TRBJ2-7, with D tentatively TRBD1 (5 bases). Germline CDR1 reads SEHNR; CDR2 reads FQNEAQ (reference sequence). V lost 4 bases, J lost 2 bases, and 12 bases lay in between. The CDR3 runs 14 residues. DNA for the CDR3: TGTGCCAGCAGCTCCCCAGGGCCAACCTACGAGCAGTACTTC. Protein: CASSSPGPTYEQYF.

The genes are TRBV3-1 and TRBJ2-1, with 13 bases fitting TRBD2. The V segment lost 1 base and the J segment 7 bases; nucleotides outside the gene matches: 7. Germline V gene lookup returns CDR1 LGHDT and CDR2 YNNKEL (reference sequence). The CDR3 is made up of 17 amino acids. Here the CDR3 DNA reads TGTGCCAGCAGCCAAGGACTACGGGGACTAGCGGGGAATGAGCAGTTCTTC. The encoded protein is CASSQGLRGLAGNEQFF.

The rearrangement links TRBV20-1 to TRBJ1-4; no firm D call. The V end lost 5 bases, the J end lost 0 bases, and 7 bases lay between the germline ends. Looked up from germline, CDR1 is DFQATT and CDR2 is SNEGSKA (reference sequence). CDR3 size: 13 residues. The CDR3 sequence: CSASDATNEKLFF. CDR3 DNA sequence: TGCAGTGCTTCAGATGCAACTAATGAAAAACTGTTTTTT.

V usage is TRBV11-3 and J usage is TRBJ2-5; D tentatively fits TRBD1 or TRBD2 (7 bases each). CDR3 length: 15 amino acids. From germline, CDR1 is SGHNT and CDR2 YENEEA. Trimming removed 5 bases at V and 5 bases at J, with 18 bases between. The CDR3: CASSPWGGGAETQYF. Here the CDR3 DNA reads TGTGCCAGCAGCCCCTGGGGAGGGGGCGCGGAGACCCAGTACTTC.

Concerning this clonotype itself: Here the CDR3 omits its conserved ending phenylalanine or tryptophan, so a read error is the likely source. The DNA is omitted, as the CDR3 cannot be located on it reliably, and the CDR3 follows TCRdb's listing. This rearrangement joins TRBV24-1 to TRBJ2-5; the table's D call of TRBD1 was not tested on the DNA. Germline CDR1 reads KGHDR; CDR2 reads SFDVKD. The CDR3 has 15 amino acids, counting both end residues. The CDR3 sequence is CATSETRVQETGDNS.

This clonotype was detected only a few times. This chain links TRBV6-2 or TRBV6-3 with TRBJ2-7; 7 bases line up with TRBD1. Germline V gene sequence: CDR1 MNHEY, CDR2 SVGEGT. This CDR3 region has 15 residues. The trim removed 1 base at V and 3 bases at J, leaving 6 bases unmatched. In DNA, the CDR3 is TGTGCCAGCAGTTACTACCTGGACAGGCTCTACGAGCAGTACTTC. It specifies CASSYYLDRLYEQYF.

This clonotype has a count of ten or more. The J gene is TRBJ2-7, the V gene TRBV13; no definite D call. CDR1 and CDR2 from the germline V gene are PRHDT and FYEKMQ (reference sequence). The CDR3 has 13 amino acids. The V and J ends lost 6 bases and 2 bases respectively, with 11 bases between them. DNA of the CDR3: TGTGCCAGCAGTCTCGGACCCACCTACGAGCAGTACTTC. This gives the protein CASSLGPTYEQYF. The full variable domain, completed using reference TRBV13 and TRBJ2-7, is AAGVIQSPRHLIKEKRETATLKCYPIPRHDTVYWYQQGPGQDPQFLISFYEKMQSDKGSIPDRFSAQQFSDYHSELNMSSLELGDSALYFCASSLGPTYEQYFGPGTRLTVT.

This clonotype has more than one count but fewer than ten. J is TRBJ2-3 and V is TRBV7-2; D gene uncertain. The CDR3 length is 16 residues. Trimming removed 5 bases at V and 0 bases at J, with 15 bases between. CDR1 and CDR2 (germline): SGHTA, FQGNSA. CDR3 nucleotides: TGTGCCAGCAGCGCGCGACTCGGCGCAAGCACAGATACGCAGTATTTT. This codes for CASSARLGASTDTQYF.

The chain links TRBV6-1 to TRBJ1-1; D is unresolved. The CDR3 is made up of 15 amino acids. Trimming took 4 bases from V and 4 from J, leaving 16 bases between them. The germline CDR1 and CDR2 sequences are MNHNS and SASEGT. The CDR3 is CASSGGRILSTEAFF. The CDR3 DNA reads TGTGCCAGCAGTGGTGGCAGGATATTGAGCACTGAAGCTTTCTTT.